This entry lists 31 T cell receptor beta chains sequenced from one sample in a study of shared T cell receptors in the human thymus. Here immunoSEQ multiplex PCR was the method, and the copy in TCRdb shows in-frame clones only, minus some. Of hundreds of thousands of clones in the sample, about 87% were seen once. The same specimen was also included in a second study, on human thymus T cells.

The material sequenced was thymocytes. Every receptor here comes from a boy younger than two with a congenital heart defect.

The chain employs TRBV5-4 and TRBJ2-7; 7 bases align to TRBD1. The CDR3 has 14 residues. In germline, CDR1 is SGHNT, CDR2 YYREEE (reference sequence). Trimming at V came to 3 bases and at J to 3 bases, leaving 6 bases not matched to a gene. The CDR3 loop reads CASSYDRDSYEQYF. The DNA for the CDR3 is TGTGCCAGCAGCTACGACCGGGACAGCTACGAGCAGTACTTC.

This chain connects TRBV11-3 to TRBJ2-2, with 9 nucleotides matching TRBD2. With 1 base clipped from V and 7 bases from J, the junction kept 10 bases outside the gene matches. Looked up from germline, CDR1 is SGHNT and CDR2 is YENEEA. This CDR3 spans 17 amino acids. CDR3: CASSLGAGGTSGGELFF. Here the CDR3 DNA reads TGTGCCAGCAGCTTAGGTGCGGGAGGGACGTCCGGCGGGGAGCTGTTTTTT.

J is TRBJ2-3 and V is TRBV14, with 8 nucleotides matching TRBD2. The trim removed 0 bases at V and 6 bases at J, leaving 11 bases unmatched. The CDR3 consists of 17 residues. The germline V gene encodes CDR1 SGHDN and CDR2 FVKESK. This CDR3 reads CASSQEKGSGKGDTQYF. The CDR3 coding sequence is TGTGCCAGCAGCCAAGAAAAAGGTAGCGGGAAGGGGGATACGCAGTATTTT.

The chain recombines TRBV4-1 with TRBJ2-7, with 10 nucleotides matching TRBD2. The trim removed 5 bases at V and 7 bases at J, leaving 11 bases unmatched. The CDR3 has 15 residues. CDR1 MGHRA and CDR2 YSYEKL come from the germline V gene. The CDR3 region has the DNA TGCGCCAGCAGCGTTCGGCTAGCGGGAGTGTGTGAGCAGTACTTC. Residues: CASSVRLAGVCEQYF.

This chain links TRBV7-2 with TRBJ2-3; 7 bases map to TRBD1. V trimming: 2 bases; J trimming: 10 bases; junction bases outside the gene matches: 3. Germline V gene sequence: CDR1 SGHTA, CDR2 FQGNSA. This CDR3 contains 12 residues. The CDR3 region is CASSLKGAAQYF. CDR3 nucleotide sequence: TGTGCCAGCAGCTTAAAGGGGGCTGCGCAGTATTTT.

The chain employs TRBV27 and TRBJ1-6, with no clear D. Trimming took off 6 bases at V and 0 bases at J, with 9 bases between the two ends. CDR1 MNHEY and CDR2 SMNVEV come from the germline V gene (reference sequence). The CDR3 loop spans 15 amino acids. This CDR3 is CASSAGSSYNSPLHF. CDR3 coding DNA: TGTGCCAGCAGCGCCGGGAGCTCCTATAATTCACCCCTCCACTTT.

Comments on this clone: The sample carries other DNA sequences with the same CDR3. The chain carries TRBV5-1 and TRBJ2-7; 7 nucleotides line up with TRBD1. The CDR3 is 14 amino acids. J was trimmed by 3 bases and V by 3 bases; bases with no gene match: 6. Germline-derived CDR1 and CDR2 are SGHRS and YFSETQ. Written as DNA, the CDR3 is TGCGCCAGCAGCTCGAGACAGGGACACTACGAGCAGTACTTC. Amino acid sequence: CASSSRQGHYEQYF.

This chain joins TRBV7-2 and TRBJ1-5; 7 nucleotides agree with TRBD1. Germline CDR1 and CDR2: SGHTA and FQGNSA. V gave up 2 bases and J gave up 4 bases; unmatched junction bases: 11. This CDR3 is 17 amino acids long. The CDR3 DNA follows: TGTGCCAGCAGCTTATTGCCAGGACAGGAGCGTAATCAGCCCCAGCATTTT. As protein: CASSLLPGQERNQPQHF.

The V gene is TRBV27, the J gene TRBJ2-7; D might be TRBD1 (6 bases). The CDR3 is 14 residues long. Trimming left V 8 bases short and J 3 bases short, with 17 bases between. Germline CDR1 and CDR2: MNHEY and SMNVEV (reference sequence). The CDR3 protein is CASSRGRLVYEQYF. In nucleotides, the CDR3 is TGTGCCAGCTCCAGGGGTCGGCTGGTCTACGAGCAGTACTTC.

V usage is TRBV5-4 and J usage is TRBJ2-5; tentative D call: TRBD2 (5 bases). This CDR3 comprises 16 residues. The V gene lost 4 bases and the J gene lost 4 bases, with 20 bases spanning the gap. Germline CDR1 SGHNT, CDR2 YYREEE (reference sequence). DNA for the CDR3: TGTGCCAGCAGCCCCGCCTTGAGTAGCGTAGGAGAGACCCAGTACTTC. Its protein product is CASSPALSSVGETQYF.

There are a few counts of this clone. The rearrangement joins TRBV6-5 to TRBJ1-6; D might be TRBD1 (6 bases). Germline CDR1 MNHEY, CDR2 SVGAGI. Trimming shortened V by 0 bases and J by 7 bases, and 10 bases separated the two germline ends. The CDR3 sequence is 15 residues long. CDR3 DNA sequence: TGTGCCAGCAGTTACTCCCCAGGGGAGAATTCACCCCTCCACTTT. It specifies CASSYSPGENSPLHF.

The chain uses TRBV5-1 and TRBJ2-2; D remains unclear. The CDR3 has 13 amino acids. V lost 2 bases to trimming and J lost 5 bases, with 7 bases between them. Germline V gives CDR1 SGHRS, CDR2 YFSETQ. CDR3 sequence: CASSFGPTGELFF. The CDR3 nucleotides are TGCGCCAGCAGCTTTGGCCCTACCGGGGAGCTGTTTTTT.

This clone was seen only once. The chain recombines TRBV7-2 with TRBJ1-5; a weak D match, TRBD1 (6 bases). The CDR3 covers 13 residues. The V gene's germline CDR1 is SGHTA and CDR2 FQGNSA. V was trimmed by 7 bases and J by 2 bases, leaving 9 bases between them. CDR3 sequence (DNA): TGTGCCAGCAACAGGGCGGGCAATCAGCCCCAGCATTTT. Residues: CASNRAGNQPQHF.

This chain uses TRBV5-1 with TRBJ2-7, with 8 nucleotides matching TRBD1. The V gene's germline CDR1 is SGHRS and CDR2 YFSETQ. The CDR3 covers 15 residues. The V segment lost 4 bases and the J segment 4 bases; nucleotides outside the gene matches: 10. This CDR3 is CASSPTGGEAYEQYF. Here the CDR3 DNA reads TGCGCCAGCAGCCCAACAGGGGGTGAAGCGTACGAGCAGTACTTC. The full variable domain, its missing parts supplied by reference TRBV5-1 and TRBJ2-7, is KAGVTQTPRYLIKTRGQQVTLSCSPISGHRSVSWYQQTPGQGLQFLFEYFSETQRNKGNFPGRFSGRQFSNSRSEMNVSTLELGDSALYLCASSPTGGEAYEQYFGPGTRLTVT.

The chain joins TRBV6-1 to TRBJ1-5; TRBD1 is a possible D gene (5 bases). The CDR3 runs to 13 residues. Looked up from germline, CDR1 is MNHNS and CDR2 is SASEGT. V was cut by 7 bases and J by 7 bases, with 14 bases left in between. This CDR3 is CASNWGEGQPQHF. CDR3 coding DNA: TGTGCCAGCAATTGGGGGGAAGGGCAGCCCCAGCATTTT.

Comment on this clone: Other DNA sequences of this sample code for an identical CDR3. The chain carries TRBV20-1 and TRBJ2-3, with 8 bases that match TRBD2. The CDR3 consists of 11 residues. Germline V gives CDR1 DFQATT, CDR2 SNEGSKA (reference sequence). V lost 5 bases, J lost 6 bases, and 1 base stayed unmatched. DNA for the CDR3: TGCAGTGCTCGACTAGCGGATACGCAGTATTTT. It translates to CSARLADTQYF.

In this sample, this clone turned up once. The CDR3 loop is CASSQDPGSETQYF. The CDR3 DNA reads as TGCGCCAGCAGCCAAGACCCGGGTTCTGAGACCCAGTACTTC. J is TRBJ2-5 and V is TRBV4-3; D uncertain. The length of the CDR3 is 14 residues. Germline V gene sequence: CDR1 LGHNA, CDR2 YSLEER. Trimming took off 0 bases at V and 5 bases at J, with 10 bases between the two ends.

This chain uses TRBV6-6 with TRBJ2-5; weak D call: TRBD2 (6 bases). V gave up 8 bases and J gave up 1 base, with 17 bases separating them. There are 15 residues in the CDR3. Looked up from germline, CDR1 is MNHNY and CDR2 is SVGAGI (reference sequence). The CDR3 DNA is TGTGCCAGCCACCTTAGGGGAGGCCCCCAAGAGACCCAGTACTTC. Protein product: CASHLRGGPQETQYF.

The rearrangement joins TRBV4-3 to TRBJ2-2, with D perhaps matching TRBD1 (6 bases). The CDR3 has 19 residues. The germline gives CDR1 LGHNA, CDR2 YSLEER. The germline V and J ends were trimmed by 3 bases and 4 bases, with 24 bases remaining between them. The CDR3 nucleotides are TGCGCCAGCAGCCAGTGCTATTTGTCGGGACACCAGCTCACCGGGGAGCTGTTTTTT. Translation gives CASSQCYLSGHQLTGELFF.

This clone was observed once. This rearrangement joins TRBV7-2 to TRBJ1-1; D remains unclear. The V gene's germline CDR1 is SGHTA and CDR2 FQGNSA. Between the trimmed V and J ends, which lost 4 bases and 1 base, there was a span of 16 bases. There are 16 residues in the CDR3. CDR3 coding DNA: TGTGCCAGCAGCTCTGGGCCCGAGAGATCGAACACTGAAGCTTTCTTT. It specifies CASSSGPERSNTEAFF.

J is TRBJ2-1 and V is TRBV4-3; the match to TRBD1 covers 9 bases. With 8 bases clipped from V and 7 bases from J, the junction kept 18 bases outside the gene matches. Germline loops: CDR1 LGHNA, CDR2 YSLEER. The CDR3 is 17 amino acids. This CDR3 is CASQGGPPGTGRNEQFF. The CDR3 DNA follows: TGCGCCAGCCAGGGCGGGCCCCCCGGGACAGGGCGTAATGAGCAGTTCTTC.

The J gene is TRBJ2-2, the V gene TRBV11-3, with a tentative D call TRBD2 (6 bases). The CDR3 has 16 amino acids. V lost 0 bases, J lost 0 bases, and 8 bases lay in between. Germline assignment: CDR1 SGHNT and CDR2 YENEEA. The CDR3 spells CASSLDRDSNTGELFF. For the CDR3, the DNA is TGTGCCAGCAGCTTAGACAGGGACTCGAACACCGGGGAGCTGTTTTTT.

The rearrangement links TRBV5-1 to TRBJ2-4, with D possibly being TRBD1 (7 bases). The CDR3 runs to 15 residues. V was trimmed by 3 bases and J by 2 bases, leaving 12 bases between them. The germline CDR1 and CDR2 sequences are SGHRS and YFSETQ. The CDR3 reads CASSSEGQPKNIQYF. The DNA of the CDR3 is TGCGCCAGCAGCTCGGAGGGACAGCCCAAAAACATTCAGTACTTC.

V is TRBV6-4 and J is TRBJ2-1, with 13 bases identical to TRBD2. Germline V gives CDR1 MRHNA, CDR2 SNTAGT. The CDR3 spans 14 residues. V lost 6 bases and J lost 8; bases outside the gene matches: 4. CDR3 protein: CASRRTSGSDEQFF. The DNA of the CDR3 is TGTGCCAGCAGACGGACTAGCGGGAGTGATGAGCAGTTCTTC.

This clone was seen once. CDR3 DNA: TGTGCCAGCAGCCACGAAGATCCGGACAGGGTCTACGGCTACACCTTC. Its translation is CASSHEDPDRVYGYTF. This chain uses TRBV7-9 with TRBJ1-2, with 8 bases lining up with TRBD1. Trimming removed 5 bases from V and 8 bases from J; junction bases left unmatched: 16. The CDR3 extends over 16 amino acids. Germline values: CDR1 SEHNR, CDR2 FQNEAQ (reference sequence).

The V gene is TRBV28, the J gene TRBJ1-1; no definite D call. Trimming pared 5 bases from V and 1 base from J, leaving 17 bases between. Germline lookup yields CDR1 MDHEN and CDR2 SYDVKM. This CDR3 is 16 amino acids long. The CDR3 nucleotides read TGTGCCAGCAGTGTACTACCGGGAGCCTGGAACACTGAAGCTTTCTTT. Translation: CASSVLPGAWNTEAFF.

The rearrangement joins TRBV7-2 to TRBJ1-5; D may be TRBD1 (5 bases). Trimming took off 4 bases at V and 3 bases at J, with 16 bases between the two ends. The CDR3 sequence is 16 residues long. Germline loops: CDR1 SGHTA, CDR2 FQGNSA. The CDR3 DNA reads as TGTGCCAGCAGCTCCGGGGGACTTGGGGCCAATCAGCCCCAGCATTTT. This gives the protein CASSSGGLGANQPQHF.

The chain is built from TRBV5-1 and TRBJ2-3; 7 nucleotides match TRBD1. CDR3 length equals 13 residues. Germline V lookup: CDR1 SGHRS, CDR2 YFSETQ. Trimming removed 2 bases from V and 8 bases from J; junction bases left unmatched: 5. CDR3 region: CASSLRQGATQYF. DNA for the CDR3: TGCGCCAGCAGCTTACGACAGGGAGCTACGCAGTATTTT.

This clone was counted a single time. The rearrangement links TRBV7-9 to TRBJ2-1; the D gene is possibly TRBD1 (6 bases). Germline values: CDR1 SEHNR, CDR2 FQNEAQ (reference sequence). Trimming took off 3 bases at V and 0 bases at J, with 18 bases between the two ends. The CDR3 totals 18 residues. The CDR3 region has the DNA TGTGCCAGCAGCTTGGTCAGGGGAGCTGTTTTCTCCTACAATGAGCAGTTCTTC. Translated, it gives CASSLVRGAVFSYNEQFF.

This chain connects TRBV9 to TRBJ2-7; maybe TRBD1 (6 bases). From germline, CDR1 is SGDLS and CDR2 YYNGEE. This CDR3 has 13 amino acids. V lost 4 bases to trimming and J lost 5 bases, with 13 bases between them. This CDR3 is CASSYQGFDEQYF. In DNA, the CDR3 is TGTGCCAGCAGCTATCAGGGGTTTGACGAGCAGTACTTC. Supplemented by reference TRBV9 and TRBJ2-7, the full variable domain reads DSGVTQTPKHLITATGQRVTLRCSPRSGDLSVYWYQQSLDQGLQFLIQYYNGEERAKGNILERFSAQQFPDLHSELNLSSLELGDSALYFCASSYQGFDEQYFGPGTRLTVT.

This chain connects TRBV12-5 to TRBJ2-1; 10 nucleotides agree with TRBD2. Trimming cost V 3 bases and J 7 bases; bases outside gene matches: 9. Germline V gene data show CDR1 as LGHNT and CDR2 as FRNRAP. This CDR3 spans 16 amino acids. This CDR3 is CASGFHPGLASNEQFF. The CDR3 DNA follows: TGTGCTAGTGGTTTTCATCCGGGACTAGCGTCGAATGAGCAGTTCTTC.